The following is a T cell receptor (beta chain) sequence with its context. Per the original data handling: Reference gene primer amplification gave nucleated cell count estimates. TCRdb's copy holds only in-frame clones and misses some; the assay was immunoSEQ multiplex PCR. The DNA was the basis for D and trimming; V, J and clone size are from that table. The sample comprises more than 95,000 clones, over 75% of which are singletons, and about 6.3% rests with the top ten. The source of the sample is a study of blood T cell repertoires in COVID-19. Overall study context: Samples taken during acute and convalescent COVID-19 were collected in the United States, Italy and Spain. The cDNA or gDNA used as material had been derived from T cells, B-cell-depleted T cells, or PBMCs.

There are 15 residues in the CDR3. Trimming shortened V by 4 bases and J by 5 bases, and 17 bases separated the two germline ends. CDR1 is LNHDA and CDR2 is SQIVND in the germline V gene (reference sequence). The receptor was isolated from a human donor in a cohort sampled during active COVID-19. Sequencing was done on a sample of peripheral blood. This chain connects TRBV19 to TRBJ2-5, with a tentative D call TRBD2 (6 bases). In DNA form, the CDR3 reads TGTGCCAGTAGTACGCGGGACGGCCGAGGGGAGACCCAGTACTTC. This sequence encodes CASSTRDGRGETQYF.